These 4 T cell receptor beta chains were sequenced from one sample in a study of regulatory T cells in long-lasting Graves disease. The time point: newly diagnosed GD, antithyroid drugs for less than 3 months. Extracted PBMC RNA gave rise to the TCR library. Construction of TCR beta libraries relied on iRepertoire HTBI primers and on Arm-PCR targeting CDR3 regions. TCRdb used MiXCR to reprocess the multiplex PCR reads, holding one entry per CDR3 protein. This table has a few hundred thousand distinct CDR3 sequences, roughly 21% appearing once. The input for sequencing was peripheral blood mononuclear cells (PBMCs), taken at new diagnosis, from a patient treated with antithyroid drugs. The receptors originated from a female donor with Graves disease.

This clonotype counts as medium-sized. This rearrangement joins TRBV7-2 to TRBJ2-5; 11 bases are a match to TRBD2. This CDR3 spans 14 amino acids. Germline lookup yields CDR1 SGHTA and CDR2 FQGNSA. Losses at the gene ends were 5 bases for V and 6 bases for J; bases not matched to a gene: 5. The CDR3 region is CASSPSGRMKTQYF. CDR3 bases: TGTGCCAGCAGCCCTAGCGGGAGGATGAAGACCCAGTACTTC. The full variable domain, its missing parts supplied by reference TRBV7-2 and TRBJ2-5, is GAGVSQSPSNKVTEKGKDVELRCDPISGHTALYWYRQSLGQGLEFLIYFQGNSAPDKSGLPSDRFSAERTGGSVSTLTIQRTQQEDSAVYLCASSPSGRMKTQYFGPGTRLLVL.

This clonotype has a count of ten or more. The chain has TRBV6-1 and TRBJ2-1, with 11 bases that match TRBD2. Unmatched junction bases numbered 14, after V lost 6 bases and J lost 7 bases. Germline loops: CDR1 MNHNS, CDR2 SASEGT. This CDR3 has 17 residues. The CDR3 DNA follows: TGTGCCAGCAGCCTCCGCGGGACTAGCGGACTAAAGAATGAGCAGTTCTTC. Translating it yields CASSLRGTSGLKNEQFF.

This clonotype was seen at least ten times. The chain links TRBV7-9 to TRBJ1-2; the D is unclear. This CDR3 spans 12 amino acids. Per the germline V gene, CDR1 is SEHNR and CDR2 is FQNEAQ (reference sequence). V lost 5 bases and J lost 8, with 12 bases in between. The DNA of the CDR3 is TGTGCCAGCAGCGCGCAGGATAAGGGCTACACCTTC. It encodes CASSAQDKGYTF.

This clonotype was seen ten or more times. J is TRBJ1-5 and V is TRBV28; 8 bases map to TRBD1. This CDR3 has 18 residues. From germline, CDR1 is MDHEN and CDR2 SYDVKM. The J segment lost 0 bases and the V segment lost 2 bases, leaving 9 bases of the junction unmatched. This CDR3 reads CASSLLTTGDLSNQPQHF. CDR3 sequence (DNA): TGTGCCAGCAGTTTACTTACGACAGGGGACCTTAGCAATCAGCCCCAGCATTTT.